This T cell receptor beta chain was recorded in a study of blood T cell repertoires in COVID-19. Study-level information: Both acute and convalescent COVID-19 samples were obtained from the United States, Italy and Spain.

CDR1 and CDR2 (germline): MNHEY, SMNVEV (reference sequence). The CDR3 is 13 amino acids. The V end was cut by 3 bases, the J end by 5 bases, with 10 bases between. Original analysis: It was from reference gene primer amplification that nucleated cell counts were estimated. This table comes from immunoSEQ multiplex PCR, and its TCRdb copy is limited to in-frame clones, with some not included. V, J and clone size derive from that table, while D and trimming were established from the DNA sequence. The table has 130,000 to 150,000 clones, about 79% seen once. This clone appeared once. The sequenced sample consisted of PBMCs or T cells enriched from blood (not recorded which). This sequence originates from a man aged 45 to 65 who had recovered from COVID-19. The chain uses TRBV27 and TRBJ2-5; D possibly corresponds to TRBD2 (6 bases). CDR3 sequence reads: CASSLAGWETQYF. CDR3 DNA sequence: TGTGCCAGCAGTTTGGCGGGGTGGGAGACCCAGTACTTC.